Shown below are 25 T cell receptor beta chains from a single sample sequenced in a study of Ad26.COV2.S vaccination and SARS-CoV-2 variants. Treatment indicated: 19 received Ad26.COV2.S at low or high dose, single or two shots; about 5 received placebo; per-sample allocation not given. All samples were drawn on day 63, counting from the first vaccine or placebo injection. Repertoires were generated with immunoSEQ multiplex PCR, while TCRdb's copy carries only in-frame clones and drops some. The data show around 300,000 clones, 86% seen once. The sequencing here drew on peripheral blood, taken in a trial of Ad26.COV2.S vaccine versus placebo. The receptors here all came from a person between 18 and 59 years old who received the Ad26.COV2.S COVID-19 vaccine or a placebo.

This clone was counted a single time. V gene TRBV15 combines with J gene TRBJ2-7; TRBD2 agrees at 8 bases. The CDR3 spans 16 residues. J gave up 6 bases and V 1 base, and 11 bases lay outside the gene matches. CDR1 is LNHNV and CDR2 is YYDKDF in the germline V gene (reference sequence). The CDR3 nucleotides read TGTGCCACCAGCAGAGGCGGAGTTAGCGGGACCTCCGAGCAGTACTTC. Its protein product is CATSRGGVSGTSEQYF.

J is TRBJ2-7 and V is TRBV27; maybe TRBD2 (5 bases). Trimming cost V 6 bases and J 6 bases, with 12 bases left between them. There are 12 residues in the CDR3. CDR1 and CDR2 from the germline V gene are MNHEY and SMNVEV (reference sequence). The CDR3 is CASSPSSGEQYF. The CDR3 DNA is TGTGCCAGCAGCCCCTCGAGCGGCGAGCAGTACTTC.

The chain links TRBV19 to TRBJ1-1, with 8 bases that match TRBD1. CDR3 length: 13 amino acids. Germline V gene lookup returns CDR1 LNHDA and CDR2 SQIVND (reference sequence). The V segment lost 4 bases and the J segment 4 bases; nucleotides outside the gene matches: 2. CDR3 residues: CASSNTGGTEAFF. The DNA of the CDR3 is TGTGCCAGTAGTAATACAGGGGGCACTGAAGCTTTCTTT.

The chain recombines TRBV2 with TRBJ2-1; D may be TRBD2 (6 bases). The CDR3 has 15 residues. V gave up 8 bases and J gave up 0 bases, with 14 bases separating them. From germline, CDR1 is SNHLY and CDR2 FYNNEI. The CDR3 bases are TGTGCCAGCCGAGGGACTCCGAGCTCCTACAATGAGCAGTTCTTC. The encoded protein is CASRGTPSSYNEQFF.

Of note for this clone: The sample contains more than one DNA sequence encoding this CDR3. The genes are TRBV5-1 and TRBJ2-2; 10 bases fit TRBD2. This CDR3 is 16 amino acids long. The germline V gene encodes CDR1 SGHRS and CDR2 YFSETQ. V gave up 2 bases and J gave up 3 bases; unmatched junction bases: 4. This chain's CDR3 is CASSLLAGGDTGELFF. Here the CDR3 DNA reads TGCGCCAGCAGCTTATTAGCGGGAGGCGACACCGGGGAGCTGTTTTTT. The full variable domain, with the rest looked up from reference TRBV5-1 and TRBJ2-2, is KAGVTQTPRYLIKTRGQQVTLSCSPISGHRSVSWYQQTPGQGLQFLFEYFSETQRNKGNFPGRFSGRQFSNSRSEMNVSTLELGDSALYLCASSLLAGGDTGELFFGEGSRLTVL.

This clone was counted a few times. This sequence joins TRBV4-2 and TRBJ1-1, with D possibly TRBD1 on 5 matching bases. The CDR3 length is 14 residues. Germline V gene sequence: CDR1 LGHNA, CDR2 YNFKEQ. Trimming shortened V by 3 bases and J by 5 bases, and 13 bases separated the two germline ends. This chain's CDR3 is CASSHFNRRTEAFF. CDR3 DNA sequence: TGTGCCAGCAGCCATTTCAACAGGAGGACTGAAGCTTTCTTT.

This clone appeared once. CDR3 coding DNA: TGTGCCAGCAGCTTGGGGCAGACCACTAGCACAGATACGCAGTATTTT. This encodes CASSLGQTTSTDTQYF. The chain recombines TRBV5-4 with TRBJ2-3; D call uncertain. This CDR3 is built from 16 residues. From germline, CDR1 is SGHNT and CDR2 YYREEE (reference sequence). V lost 0 bases and J 0 bases, leaving 11 bases between the germline ends. The whole variable domain, remainder taken from reference TRBV5-4 and TRBJ2-3, is ETGVTQSPTHLIKTRGQQVTLRCSSQSGHNTVSWYQQALGQGPQFIFQYYREEENGRGNFPPRFSGLQFPNYSSELNVNALELDDSALYLCASSLGQTTSTDTQYFGPGTRLTVL.

The rearrangement joins TRBV11-2 to TRBJ2-1; TRBD1 is a possible D gene (5 bases). Germline assignment: CDR1 SGHAT and CDR2 FQNNGV. Between the trimmed V and J ends, which lost 2 bases and 3 bases, there was a span of 14 bases. The CDR3 loop spans 16 amino acids. In nucleotides, the CDR3 is TGTGCCAGCAGCTTAAATCGGGCAGGGCGCTACAATGAGCAGTTCTTC. Translating gives CASSLNRAGRYNEQFF.

In its sample, this clone was seen once. The chain combines TRBV5-1 with TRBJ2-3; D might be TRBD2 (6 bases). V lost 6 bases and J 5 bases, leaving 13 bases between the germline ends. The CDR3 runs to 13 residues. Per the germline V gene, CDR1 is SGHRS and CDR2 is YFSETQ. CDR3 in amino acids: CASTGGGGDTQYF. CDR3 coding DNA: TGCGCCAGCACCGGGGGAGGTGGAGATACGCAGTATTTT. The whole variable domain, filled in from reference TRBV5-1 and TRBJ2-3, reads KAGVTQTPRYLIKTRGQQVTLSCSPISGHRSVSWYQQTPGQGLQFLFEYFSETQRNKGNFPGRFSGRQFSNSRSEMNVSTLELGDSALYLCASTGGGGDTQYFGPGTRLTVL.

The chain joins TRBV9 to TRBJ1-1, with 7 bases identical to TRBD1. The CDR3 length is 17 residues. Trimming removed 0 bases from V and 5 bases from J; junction bases left unmatched: 13. Germline V gives CDR1 SGDLS, CDR2 YYNGEE. CDR3 protein: CASSVAVGGLMRTEAFF. CDR3 sequence (DNA): TGTGCCAGCAGCGTAGCTGTAGGGGGCTTAATGCGGACTGAAGCTTTCTTT.

The chain has TRBV7-9 and TRBJ1-4, with D perhaps matching TRBD1 (5 bases). V was clipped by 5 bases and J by 0 bases, with 13 bases between them. The length of the CDR3 is 16 residues. Germline V CDR1 and CDR2: SEHNR, FQNEAQ (reference sequence). The CDR3 region has the DNA TGTGCCAGCAGCACAACTCAGGGCCCAACTAATGAAAAACTGTTTTTT. Protein sequence: CASSTTQGPTNEKLFF. Together with reference TRBV7-9 and TRBJ1-4, the CDR3 gives the full variable domain: DTGVSQNPRHKITKRGQNVTFRCDPISEHNRLYWYRQTLGQGPEFLTYFQNEAQLEKSRLLSDRFSAERPKGSFSTLEIQRTEQGDSAMYLCASSTTQGPTNEKLFFGSGTQLSVL.

The V and J genes are TRBV27 and TRBJ2-3, with TRBD1 identical over 10 bases. Trimming removed 4 bases from V and 6 bases from J; junction bases left unmatched: 1. CDR3 length equals 13 residues. Germline V gene data show CDR1 as MNHEY and CDR2 as SMNVEV (reference sequence). The CDR3 here is CASSWGQGDTQYF. The CDR3 region has the DNA TGTGCCAGCAGTTGGGGACAGGGGGATACGCAGTATTTT.

The genes are TRBV18 and TRBJ2-2; D remains ambiguous. The V gene's germline CDR1 is KGHSH and CDR2 LQKENI. The CDR3 is made up of 17 amino acids. V was trimmed by 4 bases and J by 4 bases, leaving 19 bases between them. The CDR3 sequence is CASSRISTIQTTGELFF. CDR3 in DNA: TGTGCCAGCTCACGAATTAGTACTATACAAACCACCGGGGAGCTGTTTTTT.

The rearrangement links TRBV24-1 to TRBJ1-1; perhaps TRBD1 as D (5 bases). Germline CDR1 KGHDR, CDR2 SFDVKD. V was trimmed by 1 base and J by 11 bases, leaving 10 bases between them. CDR3 length: 12 residues. This chain's CDR3 is CATSDFQGRAFF. CDR3 sequence (DNA): TGTGCCACCAGTGATTTTCAGGGTCGGGCTTTCTTT.

The V gene is TRBV5-1, the J gene TRBJ1-4; possible D gene TRBD1, 6 bases. The germline V gene has CDR1 SGHRS and CDR2 YFSETQ. Trimming cost V 0 bases and J 4 bases, with 16 bases left between them. The CDR3 is 17 amino acids. CDR3 DNA: TGCGCCAGCAGCTTGGGTTGGAGTTCCAGGGGTAATGAAAAACTGTTTTTT. It encodes CASSLGWSSRGNEKLFF. Together with reference TRBV5-1 and TRBJ1-4, the CDR3 gives the full variable domain: KAGVTQTPRYLIKTRGQQVTLSCSPISGHRSVSWYQQTPGQGLQFLFEYFSETQRNKGNFPGRFSGRQFSNSRSEMNVSTLELGDSALYLCASSLGWSSRGNEKLFFGSGTQLSVL.

The chain couples TRBV7-9 to TRBJ2-3, with unresolved D. The V gene's germline CDR1 is SEHNR and CDR2 FQNEAQ (reference sequence). Trimming shortened V by 5 bases and J by 1 base, and 19 bases separated the two germline ends. The CDR3 length is 17 residues. Written as DNA, the CDR3 is TGTGCCAGCAGCCCCCGGACCGATCACGATGGCACAGATACGCAGTATTTT. Translated: CASSPRTDHDGTDTQYF.

The V gene is TRBV7-9, the J gene TRBJ1-1; D not resolved. Per the germline V gene, CDR1 is SEHNR and CDR2 is FQNEAQ (reference sequence). There are 15 residues in the CDR3. V was cut by 5 bases and J by 0 bases, with 13 bases left in between. CDR3: CASSPLDAVNTEAFF. CDR3 DNA: TGTGCCAGCAGCCCCCTCGACGCGGTGAACACTGAAGCTTTCTTT. Complete variable domain (other parts from reference TRBV7-9 and TRBJ1-1): DTGVSQNPRHKITKRGQNVTFRCDPISEHNRLYWYRQTLGQGPEFLTYFQNEAQLEKSRLLSDRFSAERPKGSFSTLEIQRTEQGDSAMYLCASSPLDAVNTEAFFGQGTRLTVV.

The rearrangement joins TRBV6-5 to TRBJ1-1; D remains ambiguous. V was clipped by 5 bases and J by 0 bases, with 13 bases between them. Germline V gene sequence: CDR1 MNHEY, CDR2 SVGAGI. This CDR3 is 15 amino acids long. The CDR3, as DNA: TGTGCCAGCAGTCCCAGGTTGGGATTGAACACTGAAGCTTTCTTT. Its protein product is CASSPRLGLNTEAFF.

The chain has TRBV11-2 and TRBJ2-1; 8 bases are shared with TRBD1. Per the germline V gene, CDR1 is SGHAT and CDR2 is FQNNGV. The CDR3 runs 16 residues. The V and J ends lost 6 bases and 9 bases, in that order; junction bases with no gene match: 16. The CDR3 sequence is CASRHTGQATLGEQFF. The CDR3 DNA reads TGTGCCAGCAGACACACGGGACAGGCGACCTTGGGTGAGCAGTTCTTC. The entire variable domain, with the rest obtained from reference TRBV11-2 and TRBJ2-1, is as follows: EAGVAQSPRYKIIEKRQSVAFWCNPISGHATLYWYQQILGQGPKLLIQFQNNGVVDDSQLPKDRFSAERLKGVDSTLKIQPAKLEDSAVYLCASRHTGQATLGEQFFGPGTRLTVL.

This clone was counted a few times. The chain links TRBV6-2 or TRBV6-3 to TRBJ2-7; D may match TRBD1 or TRBD2 (5 bases each). The V and J ends lost 6 bases and 0 bases respectively, with 15 bases between them. The length of the CDR3 is 15 residues. The germline gives CDR1 MNHEY, CDR2 SVGEGT. The CDR3 sequence: CASSPGTPSSYEQYF. In DNA form, the CDR3 reads TGTGCCAGCAGCCCCGGGACCCCAAGCTCCTACGAGCAGTACTTC.

The rearrangement uses TRBV28 and TRBJ2-7; TRBD1 aligns across 9 bases. V lost 5 bases and J lost 6; bases outside the gene matches: 8. Germline loops: CDR1 MDHEN, CDR2 SYDVKM. The CDR3 has 14 residues. The CDR3 reads CASSRDREGGEQYF. The CDR3 nucleotides read TGTGCCAGCAGTCGGGACAGGGAGGGGGGCGAGCAGTACTTC.

The chain uses TRBV13 and TRBJ2-5, with 10 bases that match TRBD1. This CDR3 is 16 amino acids long. CDR1 and CDR2 (germline): PRHDT, FYEKMQ (reference sequence). V lost 3 bases, J lost 2 bases, and 6 bases stayed unmatched. CDR3 coding DNA: TGTGCCAGCAGCTTCCGGGACAGGGGTCGGCAAGAGACCCAGTACTTC. It encodes CASSFRDRGRQETQYF.

The rearrangement links TRBV7-9 to TRBJ1-1; TRBD1 aligns across 10 bases. This CDR3 comprises 17 residues. CDR1 and CDR2 (germline): SEHNR, FQNEAQ (reference sequence). Unmatched junction bases numbered 8, after V lost 1 base and J lost 3 bases. For the CDR3, the DNA is TGTGCCAGCAGCTTAGACACCGGGACAGGGGCTTACACTGAAGCTTTCTTT. Translated, it gives CASSLDTGTGAYTEAFF.

This clone has only one observation. The chain carries TRBV7-2 and TRBJ2-3; D uncertain. This CDR3 spans 14 amino acids. Germline V gene data show CDR1 as SGHTA and CDR2 as FQGNSA. Between the trimmed V and J ends, which lost 7 bases and 0 bases, there was a span of 11 bases. Here the CDR3 reads CASTPGPSTDTQYF. DNA of the CDR3: TGTGCCAGCACTCCCGGACCCAGCACAGATACGCAGTATTTT.

V gene TRBV4-1 combines with J gene TRBJ2-2, with a possible D match to TRBD2 (6 bases). The CDR3 sequence is 15 residues long. V lost 6 bases and J 1 base, leaving 12 bases between the germline ends. Germline V gene sequence: CDR1 MGHRA, CDR2 YSYEKL. CDR3 sequence reads: CASRCGTENTGELFF. Written as DNA, the CDR3 is TGCGCCAGCAGATGCGGGACGGAGAACACCGGGGAGCTGTTTTTT.